The present entry profiles one T cell receptor beta chain with its context. What it binds is not known. TCRdb passed the 5' RACE reads through MiXCR, listing each CDR3 protein once. The data contain about 610,000 distinct CDR3 sequences, 15% to 20% of them singletons. This record comes from a study of T-cell memory formation after mild COVID-19. Study-wide results and limits: In second-wave clones peaking day 37, SARS-CoV-2 specificity remained unconfirmed. Certain responding clones were present in pre-infection memory, suggesting participation of cross-reactive memory. CD4/CD8 balance characterized clones contracting day 15 to 85, and CD4+ skew characterized later expanders. CD4+ contracting clones were mainly CM and EM; CD8+ ones, EMRA.

This CDR3 has 15 amino acids. Germline V CDR1 and CDR2: LNHNV, YYDKDF (reference sequence). V lost 2 bases to trimming and J lost 1 base, with 12 bases between them. The receptor's source is an adult woman who had mild COVID-19 (a few samples of this study predate the infection). Cell type and time point are not known. The V gene is TRBV15, the J gene TRBJ2-7; TRBD1 might be the D (6 bases). Material: PBMCs or a T cell subset sorted from them (not recorded which). The CDR3 is CATSRSGHPSYEQYF. CDR3 bases: TGTGCCACCAGCAGATCGGGACACCCTTCCTACGAGCAGTACTTC. Complete variable domain (other parts from reference TRBV15 and TRBJ2-7): DAMVIQNPRYQVTQFGKPVTLSCSQTLNHNVMYWYQQKSSQAPKLLFHYYDKDFNNEADTPDNFQSRRPNTSFCFLDIRSPGLGDTAMYLCATSRSGHPSYEQYFGPGTRLTVT.